This is a list of T cell receptor beta chains from one sample in a study of PD-1 blockade in mismatch repair-deficient tumors. Data came from immunoSEQ multiplex PCR; TCRdb stores just in-frame clones and leaves some out. The sample includes fewer than 100,000 clones, over 70% of them seen just once. The specimen was peripheral blood, collected 12 weeks after starting pembrolizumab. The receptors come from an adult with mismatch repair-deficient cancer. CDR3s include the opening cysteine and the closing phenylalanine or tryptophan. The order of the fields is CDR3 protein, CDR3 DNA, clone size, J gene, D gene, V gene. D genes are given only for firm matches. Size is stated for part of the rows, as once, few or many counts, or as a class when the clone is expanded.

CASSQDRSGGTYEQYF	TGCGCCAGCAGCCAAGATCGGAGCGGGGGCACCTACGAGCAGTACTTC	NA	TRBJ2-7	TRBD2	TRBV4-1
CASSQDRAFNQPQHF	TGCGCCAGCAGCCAAGATAGGGCCTTCAATCAGCCCCAGCATTTT	NA	TRBJ1-5	NA	TRBV4-3
CASSSRRLAGVSTDTQYF	TGTGCCAGCAGCTCACGACGACTAGCGGGAGTTAGCACAGATACGCAGTATTTT	NA	TRBJ2-3	TRBD2	TRBV5-6
CASSSGGAGGPRNIQYF	TGTGCCAGCAGCTCTGGGGGAGCGGGAGGGCCGAGAAACATTCAGTACTTC	NA	TRBJ2-4	TRBD2	TRBV13
CASSVESLNTEAFF	TGTGCCAGCAGCGTAGAGTCCTTGAACACTGAAGCTTTCTTT	once	TRBJ1-1	NA	TRBV9
CASSHRDTSSYEQYF	TGTGCCAGCAGCCACCGGGACACCAGCTCCTACGAGCAGTACTTC	NA	TRBJ2-7	NA	TRBV7-9
CASSAPESQETQYF	TGCGCCAGCAGTGCCCCAGAGTCACAAGAGACCCAGTACTTC	NA	TRBJ2-5	NA	TRBV10-1
CASRLTRTVTEAFF	TGTGCCAGCAGATTAACGCGGACAGTAACTGAAGCTTTCTTT	NA	TRBJ1-1	NA	TRBV2
CASSDSFTSGTYEQYF	TGTGCCAGTAGTGATTCATTCACTAGCGGGACCTACGAGCAGTACTTC	once	TRBJ2-7	TRBD2	TRBV19
CASSTKNRGNQPQHF	TGTGCCAGTAGTACGAAAAACAGGGGTAATCAGCCCCAGCATTTT	once	TRBJ1-5	TRBD1	TRBV19
CSVEMGRGRATEAFF	TGCAGCGTTGAAATGGGGAGGGGGCGGGCCACTGAAGCTTTCTTT	NA	TRBJ1-1	TRBD1	TRBV29-1
CASSPPTTYEQYF	TGTGCCAGCTCACCACCAACAACCTACGAGCAGTACTTC	few	TRBJ2-7	NA	TRBV18
CASRTGFSYTF	TGTGCCAGCAGGACAGGGTTTAGCTACACCTTC	NA	TRBJ1-2	TRBD1	TRBV6-5
CASSPRGDTNPSGNEQFF	TGTGCCAGCAGCCCACGGGGGGACACAAACCCCTCAGGGAATGAGCAGTTCTTC	NA	TRBJ2-1	NA	TRBV9
CASTNRDRGYEQYF	TGTGCCAGCACCAACCGGGACAGGGGCTACGAGCAGTACTTC	NA	TRBJ2-7	TRBD1	TRBV7-9
CASSAPPGQSSGNTIYF	TGTGCCAGCAGTGCGCCACCCGGACAGAGCTCTGGAAACACCATATATTTT	NA	TRBJ1-3	NA	TRBV25-1
CASSSDQGARYQPQHF	TGTGCCAGTAGTAGCGACCAGGGGGCCAGGTATCAGCCCCAGCATTTT	NA	TRBJ1-5	TRBD1	TRBV19
CASSEFLETQYF	TGTGCCAGCAGTGAATTTTTAGAGACCCAGTACTTC	NA	TRBJ2-5	NA	TRBV6-1
CASSDGGGASYEQYF	TGTGCCAGCAGCGACGGGGGAGGGGCCTCCTACGAGCAGTACTTC	NA	TRBJ2-7	TRBD2	TRBV9
CASSSFEGRETQYF	TGTGCCAGCAGCTCCTTCGAAGGGCGCGAGACCCAGTACTTC	NA	TRBJ2-5	NA	TRBV11-2
CASSQDYSGAGGNTDTQYF	TGCGCCAGCAGCCAAGATTATAGCGGGGCGGGAGGCAACACAGATACGCAGTATTTT	few	TRBJ2-3	TRBD2	TRBV4-3
CASSEADTQYF	TGTGCCAGCAGTGAGGCAGATACGCAGTATTTT	NA	TRBJ2-3	NA	TRBV2
CASSPQREGTQYF	TGTGCCAGTAGCCCTCAGCGGGAGGGGACCCAGTACTTC	few	TRBJ2-5	TRBD2	TRBV19
CASSLGGRGPGELFF	TGTGCCAGCAGCTTGGGTGGGAGGGGCCCCGGGGAGCTGTTTTTT	NA	TRBJ2-2	TRBD2	TRBV5-4
CASSSFSGGANVLTF	TGTGCCAGCAGCTCATTTTCAGGCGGGGCCAACGTCCTGACTTTC	NA	TRBJ2-6	NA	TRBV9
CASSPGGNTEAFF	TGTGCCAGCAGCCCTGGAGGGAACACTGAAGCTTTCTTT	NA	TRBJ1-1	NA	TRBV9
CASSVQGSFNQPQHF	TGTGCCAGCAGCGTGCAGGGAAGCTTTAATCAGCCCCAGCATTTT	NA	TRBJ1-5	NA	TRBV9
CASSMGLAVPQETQYF	TGTGCCAGTAGTATGGGGTTGGCGGTTCCTCAAGAGACCCAGTACTTC	NA	TRBJ2-5	NA	TRBV19
CASSFSGQETQYF	TGTGCCAGCAGCTTTAGCGGTCAAGAGACCCAGTACTTC	once	TRBJ2-5	NA	TRBV7-3
CASSRQGSNQPQHF	TGTGCCAGCAGTCGACAGGGTAGCAATCAGCCCCAGCATTTT	NA	TRBJ1-5	TRBD1	TRBV6-6
CASSLVGTGEGNTIYF	TGCGCCAGCAGCTTGGTTGGGACAGGCGAAGGAAACACCATATATTTT	NA	TRBJ1-3	TRBD1	TRBV5-1
CASSLRQGSAGELFF	TGTGCCAGCAGCTTGCGACAGGGGAGCGCCGGGGAGCTGTTTTTT	NA	TRBJ2-2	TRBD1	TRBV5-4
CASSLVGQAQETQYF	TGTGCCAGCAGCTTAGTAGGTCAGGCCCAAGAGACCCAGTACTTC	NA	TRBJ2-5	NA	TRBV7-2
CASSNLLLSGPSYEQYF	TGTGCCAGCAGCAACTTGCTCCTTAGCGGGCCATCTTACGAGCAGTACTTC	NA	TRBJ2-7	TRBD2	TRBV11-2
CSAEGNEKLFF	TGCAGTGCTGAGGGTAATGAAAAACTGTTTTTT	NA	TRBJ1-4	NA	TRBV20-1
CASSLRSGLAGAVEQFF	TGTGCCAGCAGCTTACGTTCGGGACTAGCGGGAGCCGTTGAGCAGTTCTTC	NA	TRBJ2-1	TRBD2	TRBV11-3
CSVVGGNYGYTF	TGCAGCGTTGTTGGGGGCAACTATGGCTACACCTTC	NA	TRBJ1-2	NA	TRBV29-1
CASSSRSQNEQYF	TGTGCCAGTAGTTCCAGATCTCAGAACGAGCAGTACTTC	NA	TRBJ2-7	NA	TRBV19
CASSQDVVGTQYF	TGTGCCAGCAGCCAAGATGTGGTAGGGACCCAGTACTTC	once	TRBJ2-5	NA	TRBV14
CASSQGSLASTDTQYF	TGTGCCAGCAGCCAAGGGAGTCTAGCATCCACAGATACGCAGTATTTT	NA	TRBJ2-3	NA	TRBV4-2
CASSRTSGSTDTQYF	TGTGCCAGCAGCCGGACTAGCGGGAGCACAGATACGCAGTATTTT	NA	TRBJ2-3	TRBD2	TRBV7-8
CASSPPTGGLYEQYF	TGTGCCAGCTCACCTCCGACAGGGGGACTCTACGAGCAGTACTTC	few	TRBJ2-7	TRBD1	TRBV18
CASGMEGRNQPQHF	TGTGCCAGCGGCATGGAGGGGCGAAATCAGCCCCAGCATTTT	NA	TRBJ1-5	NA	TRBV2
CASSLVISGEQYF	TGTGCCAGCAGCTTGGTGATAAGTGGAGAGCAGTACTTC	NA	TRBJ2-7	NA	TRBV5-5
CASSLDTVAGQYEQYF	TGTGCCAGCAGCTTAGACACGGTTGCGGGACAATACGAGCAGTACTTC	few	TRBJ2-7	NA	TRBV11-3
CARTDTGELFF	TGTGCCAGAACGGACACCGGGGAGCTGTTTTTT	NA	TRBJ2-2	NA	TRBV21-1
CASSYSGRAGSAYEQYF	TGTGCCAGCAGCTATAGCGGGAGGGCCGGATCAGCGTATGAGCAGTACTTC	NA	TRBJ2-7	TRBD2	TRBV5-6
CASSVEGENTEAFF	TGTGCCAGCAGCGTAGAGGGGGAGAACACTGAAGCTTTCTTT	NA	TRBJ1-1	NA	TRBV9
CASSPTSDYEQYF	TGTGCCAGCTCACCTACAAGCGACTACGAGCAGTACTTC	NA	TRBJ2-7	NA	TRBV18
CAISDGRGLNTEAFF	TGTGCCATCAGTGACGGAAGGGGTCTGAACACTGAAGCTTTCTTT	NA	TRBJ1-1	NA	TRBV10-3
CAWSPTWMGGYTF	TGTGCCTGGAGTCCGACCTGGATGGGGGGCTACACCTTC	few	TRBJ1-2	NA	TRBV30
CASSQAGPSGADTQYF	TGTGCCAGCAGCCAAGCCGGGCCATCAGGGGCAGATACGCAGTATTTT	NA	TRBJ2-3	NA	TRBV4-2
CASSLGFRGNEQFF	TGTGCCAGCAGCTTAGGATTCCGGGGCAATGAGCAGTTCTTC	NA	TRBJ2-1	NA	TRBV11-1
CASNRGANYGYTF	TGTGCCAGCAATAGGGGGGCTAACTATGGCTACACCTTC	NA	TRBJ1-2	NA	TRBV6-1
CASSLGDRDGETQYF	TGTGCCAGCAGCTTAGGGGACAGGGATGGAGAGACCCAGTACTTC	NA	TRBJ2-5	TRBD1	TRBV7-9
CASSDVDTQYF	TGTGCCAGCAGTGATGTAGATACGCAGTATTTT	NA	TRBJ2-3	NA	TRBV6-1
CAIGAGGEQFF	TGTGCCATCGGGGCCGGAGGTGAGCAGTTCTTC	NA	TRBJ2-1	NA	TRBV10-3